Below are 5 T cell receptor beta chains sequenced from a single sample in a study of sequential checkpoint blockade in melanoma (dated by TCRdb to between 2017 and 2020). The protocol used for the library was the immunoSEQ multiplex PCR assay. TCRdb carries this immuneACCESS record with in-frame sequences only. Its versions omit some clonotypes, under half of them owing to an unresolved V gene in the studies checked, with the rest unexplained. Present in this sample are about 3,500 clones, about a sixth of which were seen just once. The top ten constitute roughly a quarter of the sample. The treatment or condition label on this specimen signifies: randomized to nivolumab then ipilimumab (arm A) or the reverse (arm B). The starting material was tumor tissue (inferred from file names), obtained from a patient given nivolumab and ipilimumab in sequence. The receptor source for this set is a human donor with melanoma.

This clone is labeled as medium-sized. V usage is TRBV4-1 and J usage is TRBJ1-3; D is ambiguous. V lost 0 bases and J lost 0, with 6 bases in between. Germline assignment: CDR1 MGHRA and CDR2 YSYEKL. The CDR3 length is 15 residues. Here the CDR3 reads CASSQDDRSGNTIYF. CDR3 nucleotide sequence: TGCGCCAGCAGCCAAGATGACCGCTCTGGAAACACCATATATTTT.

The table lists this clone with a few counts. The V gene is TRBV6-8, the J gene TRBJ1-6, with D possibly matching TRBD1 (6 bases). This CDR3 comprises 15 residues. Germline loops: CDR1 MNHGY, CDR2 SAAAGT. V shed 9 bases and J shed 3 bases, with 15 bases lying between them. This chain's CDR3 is CASFGGQHYNSPLHF. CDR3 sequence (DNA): TGTGCCAGTTTCGGGGGGCAGCACTATAATTCACCCCTCCACTTT.

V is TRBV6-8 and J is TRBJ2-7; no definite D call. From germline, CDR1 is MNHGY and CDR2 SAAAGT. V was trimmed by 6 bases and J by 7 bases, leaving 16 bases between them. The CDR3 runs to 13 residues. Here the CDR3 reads CASRLDQVGEQYF. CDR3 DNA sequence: TGTGCCAGCAGATTGGATCAGGTCGGTGAGCAGTACTTC.

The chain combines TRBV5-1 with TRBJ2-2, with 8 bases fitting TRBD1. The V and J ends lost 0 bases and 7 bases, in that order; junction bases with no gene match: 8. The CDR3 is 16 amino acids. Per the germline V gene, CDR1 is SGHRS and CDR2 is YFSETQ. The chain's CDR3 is CASSLENRGDGGELFF. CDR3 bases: TGCGCCAGCAGCTTGGAGAACAGGGGGGATGGCGGGGAGCTGTTTTTT.

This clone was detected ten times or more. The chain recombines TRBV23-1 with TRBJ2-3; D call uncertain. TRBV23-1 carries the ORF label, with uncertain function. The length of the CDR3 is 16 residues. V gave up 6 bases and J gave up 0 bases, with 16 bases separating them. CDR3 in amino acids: CASSQDRGRSTDTQYF. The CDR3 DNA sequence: TGCGCCAGCAGCCAAGATCGAGGACGTAGCACAGATACGCAGTATTTT.